Listed here are 22 T cell receptor beta chains from one sample, sequenced in a study of glioma-infiltrating T cells after dendritic cell vaccination (dated by TCRdb to 2015 to 2016). The library was built by means of the immunoSEQ multiplex PCR assay. TCRdb carries this immuneACCESS record with in-frame sequences only. Its versions omit some clonotypes, under half of them owing to an unresolved V gene in the studies checked, with the rest unexplained. The sample has about 110,000 clones on record, about 90% of them singletons. Approximately 2.7% of the sample goes to the ten largest clones. The intended sense of this specimen's time point label: after dendritic cell vaccination, including at tumor progression/relapse. The sample here was blood, taken after dendritic cell vaccination. These receptors all come from a human donor with glioblastoma.

The chain links TRBV6-5 to TRBJ2-1, with TRBD2 identical over 10 bases. The CDR3 length is 14 residues. The germline V gene encodes CDR1 MNHEY and CDR2 SVGAGI. V was pared by 4 bases and J by 9 bases, with 6 bases of the junction left unmatched. The CDR3 reads CASSSPGLASEQFF. The DNA of the CDR3 is TGTGCCAGCAGTTCTCCGGGACTAGCGAGTGAGCAGTTCTTC.

The chain joins TRBV29-1 to TRBJ1-4, with TRBD1 matching over 7 bases. The CDR3 is made up of 13 amino acids. Looked up from germline, CDR1 is SQVTM and CDR2 is ANQGSEA. J was trimmed by 4 bases and V by 5 bases; bases with no gene match: 4. The DNA for the CDR3 is TGCAGCGTTCGGACAGGCGTTAATGAAAAACTGTTTTTT. It codes for CSVRTGVNEKLFF.

The rearrangement links TRBV5-1 to TRBJ1-1; D uncertain. Trimming removed 1 base from V and 7 bases from J, with 8 bases in between. The CDR3 length is 12 residues. Germline-derived CDR1 and CDR2 are SGHRS and YFSETQ. The CDR3: CASSLPEGEAFF. In nucleotides, the CDR3 is TGCGCCAGCAGCTTGCCCGAGGGTGAAGCTTTCTTT.

The CDR3 DNA sequence: TGTGCCAGCAGCCCGGGGGGAGAGACCCAGTACTTC. It translates to CASSPGGETQYF. The chain couples TRBV13 to TRBJ2-5; the match to TRBD2 covers 7 bases. The CDR3 length is 12 residues. Looked up from germline, CDR1 is PRHDT and CDR2 is FYEKMQ (reference sequence). After removal of 5 bases from V and 4 bases from J, the junction contained 1 base not matched to a gene.

The V and J genes are TRBV4-1 and TRBJ2-7, with no clear D. Germline lookup yields CDR1 MGHRA and CDR2 YSYEKL. Trimming stripped 0 bases from V and 0 bases from J, with 12 bases between. This CDR3 is 16 amino acids long. CDR3 in DNA: TGCGCCAGCAGCCAAGATCGTACGGAGAGCTCCTACGAGCAGTACTTC. It yields the protein CASSQDRTESSYEQYF.

Written as DNA, the CDR3 is TGTGCCAGTAGTATAGGGAGGGAAACTGAAGCTTTCTTT. Amino acid sequence: CASSIGRETEAFF. The chain is built from TRBV19 and TRBJ1-1, with D unclear. Germline loops: CDR1 LNHDA, CDR2 SQIVND (reference sequence). V lost 1 base to trimming and J lost 5 bases, with 8 bases between them. CDR3 size: 13 residues. The whole variable domain, filled in from reference TRBV19 and TRBJ1-1, reads DGGITQSPKYLFRKEGQNVTLSCEQNLNHDAMYWYRQDPGQGLRLIYYSQIVNDFQKGDIAEGYSVSREKKESFPLTVTSAQKNPTAFYLCASSIGRETEAFFGQGTRLTVV.

This clone was counted a single time. The chain carries TRBV5-1 and TRBJ1-1; tentatively, D is TRBD1 (6 bases). The CDR3 is made up of 13 amino acids. Germline values: CDR1 SGHRS, CDR2 YFSETQ. V was shortened by 4 bases and J by 3 bases, with 10 bases between the two germline ends. Here the CDR3 reads CASSPGQYTEAFF. The CDR3 nucleotides read TGCGCCAGCAGCCCGGGACAATACACTGAAGCTTTCTTT.

Comments on this clone: This specimen includes other DNA sequences encoding the same CDR3. The rearrangement links TRBV9 to TRBJ2-5; a possible D gene is TRBD2 (6 bases). V was cut by 4 bases and J by 4 bases, with 11 bases left in between. The CDR3 has 13 amino acids. Germline CDR1 SGDLS, CDR2 YYNGEE. CDR3 protein: CASSPTGGETQYF. CDR3 DNA: TGTGCCAGCAGCCCGACCGGGGGAGAGACCCAGTACTTC.

The chain recombines TRBV30 with TRBJ2-5, with D perhaps TRBD2 (6 bases). The CDR3 covers 14 residues. The germline gives CDR1 GTSNPN, CDR2 SVGIG (reference sequence). V was cut by 4 bases and J by 5 bases, with 17 bases left in between. The CDR3 reads CAWTEGRGVETQYF. CDR3 DNA: TGTGCCTGGACCGAGGGGCGGGGAGTCGAGACCCAGTACTTC.

The chain carries TRBV27 and TRBJ2-1; D is perhaps TRBD2 (6 bases). Germline lookup yields CDR1 MNHEY and CDR2 SMNVEV (reference sequence). The V gene lost 7 bases and the J gene lost 7 bases, with 14 bases spanning the gap. This CDR3 is built from 13 residues. The CDR3 sequence is CASIGGRMNEQFF. In DNA form, the CDR3 reads TGTGCCAGCATCGGAGGGAGGATGAATGAGCAGTTCTTC.

This chain joins TRBV2 and TRBJ2-1; 9 bases are a match to TRBD2. Germline V gene lookup returns CDR1 SNHLY and CDR2 FYNNEI. Losses at the gene ends were 0 bases for V and 4 bases for J; bases not matched to a gene: 1. There are 15 residues in the CDR3. The CDR3 bases are TGTGCCAGCAGTGAAGCTAGCGGGAGATACAATGAGCAGTTCTTC. It specifies CASSEASGRYNEQFF.

The chain carries TRBV27 and TRBJ2-3; 13 bases agree with TRBD2. The germline gives CDR1 MNHEY, CDR2 SMNVEV (reference sequence). The CDR3 covers 14 residues. V dropped 6 bases and J dropped 4; count of bases not matched to a gene: 1. The CDR3 nucleotides are TGTGCCAGCAGACTAGCGGGAGGGTCAGATACGCAGTATTTT. Amino acids: CASRLAGGSDTQYF.

The chain employs TRBV11-3 and TRBJ1-2; the match to TRBD1 covers 7 bases. With 1 base clipped from V and 6 bases from J, the junction kept 2 bases outside the gene matches. The CDR3 loop spans 13 amino acids. Germline V gene data show CDR1 as SGHNT and CDR2 as YENEEA. In DNA form, the CDR3 reads TGTGCCAGCAGCTTAGGGAGGGGGCATGGCTACACCTTC. Amino acids: CASSLGRGHGYTF. Combining the CDR3 with reference TRBV11-3 and TRBJ1-2 gives the whole variable domain EAGVVQSPRYKIIEKKQPVAFWCNPISGHNTLYWYLQNLGQGPELLIRYENEEAVDDSQLPKDRFSAERLKGVDSTLKIQPAELGDSAVYLCASSLGRGHGYTFGSGTRLTVV.

This rearrangement joins TRBV19 to TRBJ2-4, with TRBD1 identical over 8 bases. V lost 10 bases to trimming and J lost 0 bases; unmatched junction nucleotides: 17. Germline CDR1 reads LNHDA; CDR2 reads SQIVND (reference sequence). There are 18 residues in the CDR3. CDR3 nucleotide sequence: TGTGCCACCTACCCGGGACAGGCAGCCCAGGGAGCCAAAAACATTCAGTACTTC. It yields the protein CATYPGQAAQGAKNIQYF.

V and J are TRBV12-5 and TRBJ1-5, with 8 bases fitting TRBD1. V lost 0 bases to trimming and J lost 4 bases; unmatched junction nucleotides: 8. The CDR3 has 17 residues. Germline V gene lookup returns CDR1 LGHNT and CDR2 FRNRAP. CDR3 DNA sequence: TGTGCTAGTGGTTTGGTAACGGGGCGACAGGGGAATCAGCCCCAGCATTTT. It translates to CASGLVTGRQGNQPQHF. Full variable domain (missing parts from reference TRBV12-5 and TRBJ1-5): DARVTQTPRHKVTEMGQEVTMRCQPILGHNTVFWYRQTMMQGLELLAYFRNRAPLDDSGMPKDRFSAEMPDATLATLKIQPSEPRDSAVYFCASGLVTGRQGNQPQHFGDGTRLSIL.

The V call is TRBV27, the J call TRBJ2-5; D unclear. Trimming took 6 bases from V and 1 from J, leaving 9 bases between them. Germline V gives CDR1 MNHEY, CDR2 SMNVEV (reference sequence). The CDR3 spans 13 residues. CDR3 DNA sequence: TGTGCCAGCAGACAGACGGTCCAAGAGACCCAGTACTTC. This sequence encodes CASRQTVQETQYF.

The CDR3 nucleotides read TGTGCCAGCTGCTACTCGGCGAACACCGGGGAGCTGTTTTTT. This sequence encodes CASCYSANTGELFF. This chain connects TRBV21-1 to TRBJ2-2; the table gives TRBD2 as D, unverified against the DNA. TRBV21-1 is a pseudogene locus. This CDR3 comprises 14 residues.

This sequence joins TRBV10-2 and TRBJ1-5, with D unresolved. V was clipped by 10 bases and J by 0 bases, with 13 bases between them. CDR3 length: 14 residues. Germline values: CDR1 WSHSY, CDR2 SAAADI. The CDR3 sequence: CATSSQNSNQPQHF. CDR3 DNA: TGCGCCACCTCATCCCAGAATAGCAATCAGCCCCAGCATTTT.

The chain uses TRBV5-5 and TRBJ2-7, with unresolved D. The V end lost 2 bases, the J end lost 2 bases, and 8 bases lay between the germline ends. There are 13 residues in the CDR3. Germline V gives CDR1 SGHKS, CDR2 YYEKEE (reference sequence). The CDR3 DNA reads TGTGCCAGCAGCTTACTCCCCCCCTACGAGCAGTACTTC. Its protein product is CASSLLPPYEQYF.

The chain is built from TRBV19 and TRBJ2-2; 8 bases agree with TRBD2. The CDR3 extends over 15 amino acids. V was pared by 6 bases and J by 2 bases, with 5 bases of the junction left unmatched. The germline V gene has CDR1 LNHDA and CDR2 SQIVND (reference sequence). The CDR3 is CASRSSGTNTGELFF. The CDR3, as DNA: TGTGCCAGTAGGAGTAGCGGGACCAACACCGGGGAGCTGTTTTTT.

This clone has just one count. The chain couples TRBV10-3 to TRBJ1-5; tentative D call: TRBD1 (5 bases). The CDR3 sequence is 14 residues long. Looked up from germline, CDR1 is ENHRY and CDR2 is SYGVKD. V was cut by 2 bases and J by 6 bases, with 11 bases left in between. The CDR3 nucleotides read TGTGCCATCAGTGAGGACAGTGCAGTTCAGCCCCAGCATTTT. Its protein is CAISEDSAVQPQHF.

Points on this clone: Germline and junction disagree at one end, which may indicate a read error. The sample carries other DNA sequences with the same CDR3. The chain links TRBV6-5 to TRBJ1-6; 7 positions match TRBD1. Germline CDR1 MNHEY, CDR2 SVGAGI. This CDR3 spans 14 amino acids. CDR3: CASSRTGANSPLHF. DNA for the CDR3: TGTGCCAGCAGTCGGACAGGAGCTAATTCCCCCCTCCACTTT.